The 2 T cell receptor beta chains reported below all come from one sample, sequenced in a study of blood T cell repertoires in COVID-19. Clones were sequenced by immunoSEQ multiplex PCR, and TCRdb holds only the in-frame ones, with some missing. This sample has about 16,000 clones, with roughly 92% found just once. The source material was peripheral blood. Receptors originate from a human donor with active COVID-19. The donor label of this sample is uncertain.

The genes are TRBV25-1 and TRBJ1-5; no clear D gene. V lost 3 bases and J 3 bases, leaving 12 bases between the germline ends. Per the germline V gene, CDR1 is MGHDK and CDR2 is SYGVNS. This CDR3 region has 15 residues. The CDR3 loop reads CASSERGPLNQPQHF. In DNA, the CDR3 is TGTGCCAGCAGTGAGAGAGGGCCTCTCAATCAGCCCCAGCATTTT.

This chain connects TRBV6-2 or TRBV6-3 to TRBJ1-1; 8 bases fit TRBD1. Germline V gene data show CDR1 as MNHEY and CDR2 as SVGEGT. The CDR3 loop spans 14 amino acids. Trimming at V came to 0 bases and at J to 6 bases, leaving 3 bases not matched to a gene. CDR3 sequence reads: CASSYSPGGPEAFF. The CDR3 DNA follows: TGTGCCAGCAGTTACTCGCCAGGGGGCCCTGAAGCTTTCTTT.